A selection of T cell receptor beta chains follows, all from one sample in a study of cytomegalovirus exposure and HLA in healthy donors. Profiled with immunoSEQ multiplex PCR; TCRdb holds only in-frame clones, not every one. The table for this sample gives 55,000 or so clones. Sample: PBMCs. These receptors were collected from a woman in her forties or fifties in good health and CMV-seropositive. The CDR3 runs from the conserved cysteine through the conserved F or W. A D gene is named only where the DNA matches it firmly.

CARTVRNTEAFF | TGTGCCAGGACAGTGAGGAACACTGAAGCTTTCTTT | TRBJ1-1 | TRBV19 | 12 | -
CASTWGLYEQYF | TGTGCCAGCACTTGGGGGCTCTACGAGCAGTACTTC | TRBJ2-7 | TRBV2 | 12 | -
CASSLDTGGLDNEQFF | TGTGCCAGCAGCTTAGATACAGGGGGGCTTGACAATGAGCAGTTCTTC | TRBJ2-1 | TRBV7-9 | 16 | TRBD1
CASSPGQGLRYEQYF | TGTGCCAGCAGCCCAGGACAGGGGTTAAGATACGAGCAGTACTTC | TRBJ2-7 | TRBV6-1 | 15 | TRBD1
CASSLTQGTARGYTF | TGTGCCAGCAGTTTAACCCAGGGGACGGCTAGGGGCTACACCTTC | TRBJ1-2 | TRBV27 | 15 | -
CASSLQGNQPQHF | TGTGCCAGCAGTTTACAGGGCAATCAGCCCCAGCATTTT | TRBJ1-5 | TRBV28 | 13 | -
CSYRQNYGYTF | TGCAGTTATAGACAGAACTATGGCTACACCTTC | TRBJ1-2 | TRBV20-1 | 11 | -
CASSFETYNEQFF | TGTGCCAGCAGTTTTGAGACCTACAATGAGCAGTTCTTC | TRBJ2-1 | TRBV25-1 | 13 | -
CASSSGTSGSAYEQYF | TGTGCCAGCAGTTCGGGGACTAGCGGGAGCGCCTACGAGCAGTACTTC | TRBJ2-7 | TRBV28 | 16 | TRBD2
CASSPNRGTGELFF | TGTGCCAGCAGCCCCAACAGGGGAACCGGGGAGCTGTTTTTT | TRBJ2-2 | TRBV11-2 | 14 | TRBD1
CASSSPSGRGIYEAFF | TGTGCCAGCAGTTCCCCTAGTGGTCGGGGAATATATGAAGCTTTCTTT | TRBJ1-1 | TRBV6-5 | 16 | -
CASSQTTGGGYEAFF | TGTGCCAGCAGCCAGACTACAGGGGGCGGCTATGAAGCTTTCTTT | TRBJ1-1 | TRBV7-9 | 15 | TRBD1
CASSTRDRVVQPQHF | TGTGCCAGCAGTACCCGGGACAGAGTCGTTCAGCCCCAGCATTTT | TRBJ1-5 | TRBV6-1 | 15 | TRBD1
CASSPASGQGIGGYTF | TGTGCCAGCTCACCTGCCTCGGGACAGGGAATTGGCGGCTACACCTTC | TRBJ1-2 | TRBV18 | 16 | TRBD1
CASSVAGRTDTQYF | TGTGCCAGCAGCGTAGCCGGGAGAACAGATACGCAGTATTTT | TRBJ2-3 | TRBV9 | 14 | -
CASRGQASNYGYTF | TGTGCCAGCAGGGGACAGGCATCTAACTATGGCTACACCTTC | TRBJ1-2 | TRBV2 | 14 | TRBD1
CASSSPLGPRETQYF | TGTGCCAGCAGCTCCCCCTTGGGCCCTCGGGAGACCCAGTACTTC | TRBJ2-5 | TRBV7-6 | 15 | -
CASSQDRNSPLHF | TGCGCCAGCAGCCAAGATCGGAATTCACCCCTCCACTTT | TRBJ1-6 | TRBV4-1 | 13 | -
CASSFRTGGSPLHF | TGTGCCAGCAGTTTTCGGACAGGGGGATCACCCCTCCACTTT | TRBJ1-6 | TRBV25-1 | 14 | TRBD1
CASSYVRTGGGYGYTF | TGTGCCAGCAGTTATGTCAGGACAGGGGGCGGTTATGGCTACACCTTC | TRBJ1-2 | TRBV6-5 | 16 | TRBD1
CASSGLAGVSYNEQFF | TGTGCCAGCAGCGGACTAGCGGGGGTCTCCTACAATGAGCAGTTCTTC | TRBJ2-1 | TRBV28 | 16 | TRBD2
CASSQDGQLDTEAFF | TGCGCCAGCAGCCAAGATGGGCAGCTGGACACTGAAGCTTTCTTT | TRBJ1-1 | TRBV4-3 | 15 | -
CSAKTGTHEQYF | TGCAGCGCTAAGACAGGGACCCACGAGCAGTACTTC | TRBJ2-7 | TRBV29-1 | 12 | TRBD1
CASSPWSRAEAFF | TGTGCCAGCAGTCCCTGGTCGAGGGCTGAAGCTTTCTTT | TRBJ1-1 | TRBV6-5 | 13 | -
CASKLDRVETQYF | TGCGCCAGCAAACTCGACAGGGTGGAGACCCAGTACTTC | TRBJ2-5 | TRBV5-1 | 13 | TRBD1
CASSIVQKHIQYF | TGTGCCAGTAGTATCGTACAGAAGCACATTCAGTACTTC | TRBJ2-4 | TRBV19 | 13 | -
CASRSAGQGFYEQYF | TGTGCCAGCAGATCTGCCGGACAGGGTTTCTACGAGCAGTACTTC | TRBJ2-7 | TRBV28 | 15 | TRBD1
CASRFGRYNSPLHF | TGTGCCAGCAGGTTCGGGAGGTATAATTCACCCCTCCACTTT | TRBJ1-6 | TRBV5-8 | 14 | -
CASSLVGGVEQYF | TGTGCCAGCAGCTTAGTGGGCGGGGTCGAGCAGTACTTC | TRBJ2-7 | TRBV7-2 | 13 | -
CASTPGHLPGETQYF | TGTGCCAGCACCCCCGGACACCTACCCGGGGAGACCCAGTACTTC | TRBJ2-5 | TRBV7-8 | 15 | -
CASSLAGGTGGYEQYF | TGCGCCAGCAGCTTGGCCGGGGGGACAGGGGGTTACGAGCAGTACTTC | TRBJ2-7 | TRBV5-1 | 16 | TRBD1
CAWSGHLFSYEQYF | TGTGCCTGGAGTGGACACCTATTCTCCTACGAGCAGTACTTC | TRBJ2-7 | TRBV30 | 14 | -
CASSPDFGAFSYEQYF | TGTGCCAGCAGCCCCGATTTTGGGGCCTTCTCCTACGAGCAGTACTTC | TRBJ2-7 | TRBV7-8 | 16 | -
CASFRDYPWEQFF | TGTGCCAGCTTCCGGGACTACCCCTGGGAGCAGTTCTTC | TRBJ2-1 | TRBV18 | 13 | TRBD2
CASRDRRGPRGYTF | TGTGCCAGCAGAGACCGCAGGGGGCCTAGGGGCTACACCTTC | TRBJ1-2 | TRBV28 | 14 | TRBD1
CASSPRQGTDTQYF | TGTGCCAGCTCACCGCGACAGGGCACAGATACGCAGTATTTT | TRBJ2-3 | TRBV18 | 14 | -
CASGTADEAFF | TGTGCCAGCGGGACAGCTGATGAAGCTTTCTTT | TRBJ1-1 | TRBV4-2 | 11 | TRBD1
CASSLPSGNEQFF | TGTGCCAGCAGCTTGCCTAGCGGGAATGAGCAGTTCTTC | TRBJ2-1 | TRBV5-4 | 13 | TRBD2
CASSLVERVSYEQYF | TGTGCCAGCAGCTTGGTTGAGCGGGTCTCCTACGAGCAGTACTTC | TRBJ2-7 | TRBV5-4 | 15 | -
CASARTGFSNEQYF | TGTGCCAGCGCGCGGACAGGGTTCAGTAACGAGCAGTACTTC | TRBJ2-7 | TRBV18 | 14 | TRBD1
CASSDDSSSYNEQFF | TGTGCCAGCAGCGACGACAGCAGCTCCTACAATGAGCAGTTCTTC | TRBJ2-1 | TRBV9 | 15 | -
CASSPRSGGAGDTQYF | TGCGCCAGCAGCCCCCGGTCAGGGGGCGCAGGCGATACGCAGTATTTT | TRBJ2-3 | TRBV4-1 | 16 | TRBD1
CASTGGLKTQYF | TGTGCCAGTACAGGGGGCTTGAAGACCCAGTACTTC | TRBJ2-5 | TRBV28 | 12 | TRBD1